This T cell receptor (beta chain) was identified in a study of cytomegalovirus exposure and HLA in healthy donors. This clone showed up just a few times. Its antigen remains unknown. Findings and caveats of the study: Most CMV-associated TCR beta chains appeared HLA-restricted in a later analysis. Most TCR sequences proved rare, with some public TCRs found in many donors.

With V trimmed by 5 bases and J by 5 bases, 11 bases remained unmatched. The CDR3 totals 16 residues. Germline-derived CDR1 and CDR2 are SGHTA and FQGNSA. The PCR contained 60 Vbeta and 13 Jbeta primers. Clones were sequenced by immunoSEQ multiplex PCR, and TCRdb holds only the in-frame ones, with some missing. In the table there are about 190,000 clones, approximately 75% of which are singletons. The sequence came from a man aged 30 to 39 in good health and CMV-seropositive. Sequenced material: PBMCs. This chain uses TRBV7-2 with TRBJ2-2, with 7 bases lining up with TRBD2. CDR3 loop: CASSPPGGRRTGELFF. CDR3 nucleotides: TGTGCCAGCAGCCCACCCGGCGGGAGAAGAACCGGGGAGCTGTTTTTT.